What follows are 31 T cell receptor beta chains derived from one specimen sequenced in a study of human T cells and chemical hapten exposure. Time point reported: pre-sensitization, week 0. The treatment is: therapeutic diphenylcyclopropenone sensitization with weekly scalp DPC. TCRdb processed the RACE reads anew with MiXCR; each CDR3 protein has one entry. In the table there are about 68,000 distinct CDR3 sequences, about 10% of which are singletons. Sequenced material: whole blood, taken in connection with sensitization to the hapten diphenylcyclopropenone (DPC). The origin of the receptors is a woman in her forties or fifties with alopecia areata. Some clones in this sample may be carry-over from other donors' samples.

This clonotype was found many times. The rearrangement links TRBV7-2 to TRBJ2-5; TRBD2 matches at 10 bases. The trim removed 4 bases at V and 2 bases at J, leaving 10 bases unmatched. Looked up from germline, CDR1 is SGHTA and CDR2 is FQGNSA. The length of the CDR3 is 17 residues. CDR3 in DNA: TGTGCCAGCAGCTCGGCTTACTCACTAGCGGGGCAAGAGACCCAGTACTTC. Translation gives CASSSAYSLAGQETQYF. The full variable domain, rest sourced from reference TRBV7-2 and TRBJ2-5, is GAGVSQSPSNKVTEKGKDVELRCDPISGHTALYWYRQSLGQGLEFLIYFQGNSAPDKSGLPSDRFSAERTGGSVSTLTIQRTQQEDSAVYLCASSSAYSLAGQETQYFGPGTRLLVL.

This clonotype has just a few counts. The CDR3 DNA sequence: TGTGCCAGCAGCGGGGACAGGGGAGCTTTCTTT. As protein: CASSGDRGAFF. The V and J genes are TRBV7-8 and TRBJ1-1, with 10 nucleotides matching TRBD1. The CDR3 runs to 11 residues. V dropped 5 bases and J dropped 10; count of bases not matched to a gene: 1. Germline CDR1 reads SGHVS; CDR2 reads FQNEAQ.

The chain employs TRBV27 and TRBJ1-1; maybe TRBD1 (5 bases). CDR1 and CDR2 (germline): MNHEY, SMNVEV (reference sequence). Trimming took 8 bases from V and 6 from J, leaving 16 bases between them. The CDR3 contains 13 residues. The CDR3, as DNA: TGTGCCAGCGGACTGGGGCAGGCGCCTGAAGCTTTCTTT. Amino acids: CASGLGQAPEAFF.

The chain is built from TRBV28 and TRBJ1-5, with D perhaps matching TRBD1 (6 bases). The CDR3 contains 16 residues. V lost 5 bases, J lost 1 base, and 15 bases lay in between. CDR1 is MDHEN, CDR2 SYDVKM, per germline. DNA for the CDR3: TGTGCCAGCAGTCTCAATCCAGGGGTGAGCAATCAGCCCCAGCATTTT. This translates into CASSLNPGVSNQPQHF.

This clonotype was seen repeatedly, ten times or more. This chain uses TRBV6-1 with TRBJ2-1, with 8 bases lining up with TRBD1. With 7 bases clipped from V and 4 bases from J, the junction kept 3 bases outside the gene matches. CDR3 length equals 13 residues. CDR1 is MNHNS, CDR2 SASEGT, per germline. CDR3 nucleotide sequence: TGTGCCAGCACCCGGGACAGGTACAATGAGCAGTTCTTC. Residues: CASTRDRYNEQFF.

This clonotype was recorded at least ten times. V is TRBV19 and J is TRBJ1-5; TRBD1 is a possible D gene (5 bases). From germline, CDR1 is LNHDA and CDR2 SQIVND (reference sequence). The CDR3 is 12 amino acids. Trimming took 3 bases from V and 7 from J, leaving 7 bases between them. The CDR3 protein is CASSIRDQPQHF. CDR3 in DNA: TGTGCCAGTAGTATTAGGGACCAGCCCCAGCATTTT.

The CDR3 bases are TGTGCCAGTAGTACAGGACTCTCCTACGAGCAGTACTTC. Translated: CASSTGLSYEQYF. This chain links TRBV19 with TRBJ2-7; the D gene is possibly TRBD2 (5 bases). The CDR3 covers 13 residues. Germline lookup yields CDR1 LNHDA and CDR2 SQIVND (reference sequence). Trimming cost V 4 bases and J 0 bases, with 7 bases left between them.

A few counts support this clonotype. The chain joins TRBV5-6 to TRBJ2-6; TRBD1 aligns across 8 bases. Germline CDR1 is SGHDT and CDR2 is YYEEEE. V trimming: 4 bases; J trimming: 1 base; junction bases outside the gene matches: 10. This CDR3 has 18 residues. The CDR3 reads CASSRPQGAISGANVLTF. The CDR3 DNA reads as TGTGCCAGCAGCCGCCCTCAGGGGGCTATTTCTGGGGCCAACGTCCTGACTTTC.

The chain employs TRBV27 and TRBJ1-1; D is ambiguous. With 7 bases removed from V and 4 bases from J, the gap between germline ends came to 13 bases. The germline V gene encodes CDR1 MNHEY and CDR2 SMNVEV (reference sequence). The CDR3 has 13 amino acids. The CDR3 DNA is TGTGCCAGCACCGAAAGCTGGGGCACTGAAGCTTTCTTT. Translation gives CASTESWGTEAFF.

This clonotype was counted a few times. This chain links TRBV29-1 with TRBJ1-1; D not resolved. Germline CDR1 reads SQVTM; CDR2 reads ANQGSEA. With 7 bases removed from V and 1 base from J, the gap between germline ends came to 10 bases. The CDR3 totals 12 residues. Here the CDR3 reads CSGSLRNTEAFF. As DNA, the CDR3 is TGCAGCGGCTCACTCCGGAACACTGAAGCTTTCTTT.

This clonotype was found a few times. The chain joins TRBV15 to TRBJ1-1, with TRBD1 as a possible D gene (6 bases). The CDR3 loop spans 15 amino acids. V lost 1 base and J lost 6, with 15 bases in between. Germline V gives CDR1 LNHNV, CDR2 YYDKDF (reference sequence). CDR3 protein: CATSRVPLGGPEAFF. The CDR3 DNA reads TGTGCCACCAGCAGAGTCCCCCTTGGGGGCCCTGAAGCTTTCTTT. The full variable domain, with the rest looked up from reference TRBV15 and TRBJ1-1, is DAMVIQNPRYQVTQFGKPVTLSCSQTLNHNVMYWYQQKSSQAPKLLFHYYDKDFNNEADTPDNFQSRRPNTSFCFLDIRSPGLGDTAMYLCATSRVPLGGPEAFFGQGTRLTVV.

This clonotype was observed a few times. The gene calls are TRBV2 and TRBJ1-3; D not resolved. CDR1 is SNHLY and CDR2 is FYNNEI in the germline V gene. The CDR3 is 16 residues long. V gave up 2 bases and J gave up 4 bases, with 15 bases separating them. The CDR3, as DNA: TGTGCCAGCAGTGAATCGTCGGCAGGCTCGGGAAACACCATATATTTT. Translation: CASSESSAGSGNTIYF.

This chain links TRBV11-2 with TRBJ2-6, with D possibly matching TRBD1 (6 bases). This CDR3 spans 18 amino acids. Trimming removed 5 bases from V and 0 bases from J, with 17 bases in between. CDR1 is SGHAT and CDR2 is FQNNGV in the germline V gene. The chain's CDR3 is CASSGLQGPSSGANVLTF. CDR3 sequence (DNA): TGTGCCAGCAGCGGTCTACAGGGCCCGTCCTCTGGGGCCAACGTCCTGACTTTC. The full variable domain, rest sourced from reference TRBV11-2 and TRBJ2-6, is EAGVAQSPRYKIIEKRQSVAFWCNPISGHATLYWYQQILGQGPKLLIQFQNNGVVDDSQLPKDRFSAERLKGVDSTLKIQPAKLEDSAVYLCASSGLQGPSSGANVLTFGAGSRLTVL.

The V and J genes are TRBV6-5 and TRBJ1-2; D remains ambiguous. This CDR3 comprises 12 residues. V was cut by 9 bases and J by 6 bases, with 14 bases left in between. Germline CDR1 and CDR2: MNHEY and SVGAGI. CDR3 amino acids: CASANPGNGYTF. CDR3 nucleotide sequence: TGTGCCAGTGCGAACCCGGGGAATGGCTACACCTTC.

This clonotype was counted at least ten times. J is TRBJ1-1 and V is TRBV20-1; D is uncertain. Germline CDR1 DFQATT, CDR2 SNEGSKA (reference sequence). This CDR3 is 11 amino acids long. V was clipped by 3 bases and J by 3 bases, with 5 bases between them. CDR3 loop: CSASRDTEAFF. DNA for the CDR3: TGCAGTGCTAGTAGGGACACTGAAGCTTTCTTT.

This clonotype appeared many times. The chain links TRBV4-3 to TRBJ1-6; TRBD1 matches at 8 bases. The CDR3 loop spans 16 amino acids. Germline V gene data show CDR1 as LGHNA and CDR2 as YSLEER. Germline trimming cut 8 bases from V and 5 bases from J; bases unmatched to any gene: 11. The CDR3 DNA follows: TGCGCCAGCGGCGAGACAGGGGCCCTCCATAATTCACCCCTCCACTTT. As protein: CASGETGALHNSPLHF.

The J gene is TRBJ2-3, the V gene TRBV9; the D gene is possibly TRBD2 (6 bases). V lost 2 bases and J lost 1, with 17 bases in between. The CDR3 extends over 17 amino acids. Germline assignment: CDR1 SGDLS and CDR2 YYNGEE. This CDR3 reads CASSVPGLATGTDTQYF. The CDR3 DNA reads TGTGCCAGCAGCGTCCCGGGGCTAGCGACTGGCACAGATACGCAGTATTTT.

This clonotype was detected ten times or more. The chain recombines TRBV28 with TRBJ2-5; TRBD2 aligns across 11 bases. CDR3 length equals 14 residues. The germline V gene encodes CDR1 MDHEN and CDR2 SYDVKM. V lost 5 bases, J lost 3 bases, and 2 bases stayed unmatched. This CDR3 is CASSPGLAEETQYF. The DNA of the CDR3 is TGTGCCAGCAGTCCGGGACTAGCGGAAGAGACCCAGTACTTC.

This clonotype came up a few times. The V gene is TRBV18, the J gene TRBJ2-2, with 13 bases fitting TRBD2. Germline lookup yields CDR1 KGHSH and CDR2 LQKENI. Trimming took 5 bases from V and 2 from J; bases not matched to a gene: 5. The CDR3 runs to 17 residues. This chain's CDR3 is CASSSGTSGINTGELFF. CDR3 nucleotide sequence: TGTGCCAGCTCATCCGGGACTAGCGGGATTAACACCGGGGAGCTGTTTTTT.

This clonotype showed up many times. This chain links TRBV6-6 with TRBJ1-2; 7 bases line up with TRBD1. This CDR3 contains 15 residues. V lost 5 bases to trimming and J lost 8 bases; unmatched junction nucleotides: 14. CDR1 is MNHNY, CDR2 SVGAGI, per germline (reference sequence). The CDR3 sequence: CASSDVVTGVGGYTF. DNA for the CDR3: TGTGCCAGCAGTGACGTGGTTACAGGGGTAGGCGGCTACACCTTC.

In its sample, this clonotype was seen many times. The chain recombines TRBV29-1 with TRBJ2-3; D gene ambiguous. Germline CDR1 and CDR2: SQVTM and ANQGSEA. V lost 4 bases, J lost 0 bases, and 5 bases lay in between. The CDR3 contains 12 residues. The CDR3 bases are TGCAGCGTTGGAAGGAGCACAGATACGCAGTATTTT. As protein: CSVGRSTDTQYF.

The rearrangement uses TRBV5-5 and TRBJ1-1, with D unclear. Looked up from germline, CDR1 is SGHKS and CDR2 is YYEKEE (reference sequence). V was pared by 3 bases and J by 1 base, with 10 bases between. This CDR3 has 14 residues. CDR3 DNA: TGTGCCAGCAGCTGGGTGGCGGGGAACACTGAAGCTTTCTTT. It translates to CASSWVAGNTEAFF.

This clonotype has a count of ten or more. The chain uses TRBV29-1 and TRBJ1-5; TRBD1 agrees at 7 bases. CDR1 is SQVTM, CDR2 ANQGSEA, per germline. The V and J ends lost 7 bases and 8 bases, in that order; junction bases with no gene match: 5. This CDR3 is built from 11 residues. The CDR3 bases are TGCAGCGCTCAGGGGGAAGAGCCCCAGCATTTT. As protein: CSAQGEEPQHF.

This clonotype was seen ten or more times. The DNA for the CDR3 is TGTGCCAGCATAGGGGACAATTCCTACGAGCAGTACTTC. It specifies CASIGDNSYEQYF. The V call is TRBV2, the J call TRBJ2-7; TRBD1 is a possible D gene (6 bases). Germline values: CDR1 SNHLY, CDR2 FYNNEI. The CDR3 has 13 residues. The V end was cut by 7 bases, the J end by 1 base, with 11 bases between.

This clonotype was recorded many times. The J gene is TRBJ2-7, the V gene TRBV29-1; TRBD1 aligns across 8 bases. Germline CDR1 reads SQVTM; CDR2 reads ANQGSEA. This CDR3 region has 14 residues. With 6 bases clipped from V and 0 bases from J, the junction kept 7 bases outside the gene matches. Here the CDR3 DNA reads TGCAGCGTCGCGGGACAGGAGAGCTCCTACGAGCAGTACTTC. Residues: CSVAGQESSYEQYF.

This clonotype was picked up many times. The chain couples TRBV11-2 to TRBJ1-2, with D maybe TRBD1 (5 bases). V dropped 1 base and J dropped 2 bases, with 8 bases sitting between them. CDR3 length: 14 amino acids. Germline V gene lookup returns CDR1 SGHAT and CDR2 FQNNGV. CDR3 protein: CASSLGDGNYGYTF. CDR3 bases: TGTGCCAGCAGCTTAGGGGACGGAAACTATGGCTACACCTTC.

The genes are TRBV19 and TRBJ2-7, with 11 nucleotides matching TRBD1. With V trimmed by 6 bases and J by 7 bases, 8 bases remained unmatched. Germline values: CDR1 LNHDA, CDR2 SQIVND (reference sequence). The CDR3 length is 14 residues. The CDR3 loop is CASSQDRGRREQYF. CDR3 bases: TGTGCCAGTAGCCAGGACAGGGGGCGGCGTGAGCAGTACTTC.

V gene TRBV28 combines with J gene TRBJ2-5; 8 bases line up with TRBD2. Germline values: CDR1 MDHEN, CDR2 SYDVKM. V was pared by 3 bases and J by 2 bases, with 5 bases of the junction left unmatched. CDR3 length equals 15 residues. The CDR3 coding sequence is TGTGCCAGCAGTTTCGGGAGGGGTCAACAAGAGACCCAGTACTTC. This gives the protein CASSFGRGQQETQYF.

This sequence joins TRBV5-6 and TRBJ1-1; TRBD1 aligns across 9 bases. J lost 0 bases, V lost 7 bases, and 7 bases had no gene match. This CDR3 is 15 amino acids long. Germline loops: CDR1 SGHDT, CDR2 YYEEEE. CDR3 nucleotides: TGTGCCAGCGGGAGGACAGGGGTGATGAACACTGAAGCTTTCTTT. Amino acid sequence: CASGRTGVMNTEAFF.

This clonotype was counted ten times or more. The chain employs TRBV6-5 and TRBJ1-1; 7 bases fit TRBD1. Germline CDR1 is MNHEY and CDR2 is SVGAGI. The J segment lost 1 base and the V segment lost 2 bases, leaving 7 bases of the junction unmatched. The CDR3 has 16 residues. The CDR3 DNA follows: TGTGCCAGCAGTTACGGGGGGAACAGGGGGAACACTGAAGCTTTCTTT. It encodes CASSYGGNRGNTEAFF.

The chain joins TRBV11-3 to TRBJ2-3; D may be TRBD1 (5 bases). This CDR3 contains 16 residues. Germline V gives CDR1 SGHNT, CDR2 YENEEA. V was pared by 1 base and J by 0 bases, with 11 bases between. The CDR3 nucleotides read TGTGCCAGCAGCTTAGGGGGCCTGGGAAGCACAGATACGCAGTATTTT. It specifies CASSLGGLGSTDTQYF. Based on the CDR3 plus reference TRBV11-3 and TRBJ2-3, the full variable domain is EAGVVQSPRYKIIEKKQPVAFWCNPISGHNTLYWYLQNLGQGPELLIRYENEEAVDDSQLPKDRFSAERLKGVDSTLKIQPAELGDSAVYLCASSLGGLGSTDTQYFGPGTRLTVL.